The source of this T cell receptor beta chain is a study of blood T cell repertoires in COVID-19. Overall study context: Sites in the United States, Italy and Spain provided acute and convalescent COVID-19 samples.

Germline CDR1 and CDR2: LNHDA and SQIVND (reference sequence). Trimming cost V 7 bases and J 1 base, with 19 bases left between them. The CDR3 sequence is 16 residues long. Sequencing used immunoSEQ multiplex PCR; TCRdb keeps in-frame clones, though not all of them. The sample has under 250,000 clones; about 80% are singletons. The sequence was collected from a man aged 25 to 40 who had recovered from COVID-19. The V call is TRBV19, the J call TRBJ1-1, with a possible D match to TRBD1 (6 bases). Sequenced input: peripheral blood. CDR3 sequence (DNA): TGTGCCAGTATCCCCGGGGGGGGGCCGGGGAACACTGAAGCTTTCTTT. Protein: CASIPGGGPGNTEAFF.